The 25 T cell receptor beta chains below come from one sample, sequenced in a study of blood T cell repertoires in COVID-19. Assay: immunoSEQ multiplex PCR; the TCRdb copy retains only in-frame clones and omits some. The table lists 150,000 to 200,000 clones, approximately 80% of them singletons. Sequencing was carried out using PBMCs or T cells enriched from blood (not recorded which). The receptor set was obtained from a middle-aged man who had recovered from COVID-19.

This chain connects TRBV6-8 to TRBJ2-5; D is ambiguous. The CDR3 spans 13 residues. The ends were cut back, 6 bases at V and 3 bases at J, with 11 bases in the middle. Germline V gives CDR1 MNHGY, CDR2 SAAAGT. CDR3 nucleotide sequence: TGTGCCAGCAGCCACGGAGTGAAAGAGACCCAGTACTTC. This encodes CASSHGVKETQYF.

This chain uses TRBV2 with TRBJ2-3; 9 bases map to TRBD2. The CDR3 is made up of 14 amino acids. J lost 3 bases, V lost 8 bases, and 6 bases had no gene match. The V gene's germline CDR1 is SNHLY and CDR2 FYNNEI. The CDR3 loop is CASDVRGGTDTQYF. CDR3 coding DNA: TGTGCCAGCGACGTGCGGGGGGGTACAGATACGCAGTATTTT.

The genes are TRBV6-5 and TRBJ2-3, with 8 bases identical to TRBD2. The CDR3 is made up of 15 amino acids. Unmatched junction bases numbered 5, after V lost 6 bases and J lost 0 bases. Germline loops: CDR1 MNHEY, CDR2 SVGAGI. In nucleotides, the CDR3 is TGTGCCAGCAGGCGGGGGGACCTTAGCACAGATACGCAGTATTTT. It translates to CASRRGDLSTDTQYF.

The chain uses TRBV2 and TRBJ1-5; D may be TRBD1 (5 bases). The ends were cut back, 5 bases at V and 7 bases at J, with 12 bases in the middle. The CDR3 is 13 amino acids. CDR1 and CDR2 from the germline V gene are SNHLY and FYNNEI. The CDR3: CASSRQGSQPQHF. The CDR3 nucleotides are TGTGCCAGCAGTCGGCAGGGAAGCCAGCCCCAGCATTTT.

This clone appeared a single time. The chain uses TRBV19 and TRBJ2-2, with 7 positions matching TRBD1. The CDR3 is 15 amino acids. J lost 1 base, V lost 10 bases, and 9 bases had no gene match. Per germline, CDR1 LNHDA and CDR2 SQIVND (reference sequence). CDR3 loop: CAISPGTENTGELFF. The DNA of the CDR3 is TGTGCCATCTCACCAGGGACAGAGAACACCGGGGAGCTGTTTTTT.

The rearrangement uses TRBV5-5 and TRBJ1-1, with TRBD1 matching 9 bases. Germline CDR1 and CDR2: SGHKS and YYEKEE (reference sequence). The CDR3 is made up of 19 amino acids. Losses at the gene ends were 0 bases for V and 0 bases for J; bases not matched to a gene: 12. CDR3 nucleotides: TGTGCCAGCAGCTTGGCTCACAGGGGGCGCGGGGACTTGAACACTGAAGCTTTCTTT. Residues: CASSLAHRGRGDLNTEAFF.

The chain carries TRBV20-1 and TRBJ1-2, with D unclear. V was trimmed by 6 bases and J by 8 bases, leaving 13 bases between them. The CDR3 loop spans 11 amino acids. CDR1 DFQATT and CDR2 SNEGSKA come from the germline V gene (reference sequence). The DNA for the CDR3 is TGCAGTGCCCCTTGGGCGGGGGGCTACACCTTC. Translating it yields CSAPWAGGYTF.

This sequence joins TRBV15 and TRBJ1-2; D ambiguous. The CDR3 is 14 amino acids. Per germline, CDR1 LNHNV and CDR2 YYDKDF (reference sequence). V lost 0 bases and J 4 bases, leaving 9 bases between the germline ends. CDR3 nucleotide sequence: TGTGCCACCAGCAGAGACACAGACGTCTATGGCTACACCTTC. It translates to CATSRDTDVYGYTF.

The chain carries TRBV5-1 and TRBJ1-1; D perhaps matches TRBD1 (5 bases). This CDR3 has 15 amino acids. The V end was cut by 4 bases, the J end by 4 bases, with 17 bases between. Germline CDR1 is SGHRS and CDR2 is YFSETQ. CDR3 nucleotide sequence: TGCGCCAGCAGCCTCGGGACGTTGGGGGGCACTGAAGCTTTCTTT. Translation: CASSLGTLGGTEAFF.

The CDR3 protein is CASSPPLGGSNEQFF. Written as DNA, the CDR3 is TGTGCCAGCAGCCCCCCCCTCGGGGGATCCAATGAGCAGTTCTTC. The rearrangement uses TRBV7-2 and TRBJ2-1, with D tentatively TRBD2 (6 bases). With 5 bases removed from V and 6 bases from J, the gap between germline ends came to 17 bases. The CDR3 extends over 15 amino acids. Germline CDR1 reads SGHTA; CDR2 reads FQGNSA.

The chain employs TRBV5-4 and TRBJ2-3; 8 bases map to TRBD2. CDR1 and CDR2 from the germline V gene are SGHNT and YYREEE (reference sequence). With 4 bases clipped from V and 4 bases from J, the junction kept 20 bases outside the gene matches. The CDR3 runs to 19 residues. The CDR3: CASSPSAGGPMVVADTQYF. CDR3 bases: TGTGCCAGCAGCCCTTCGGCGGGGGGCCCCATGGTTGTGGCAGATACGCAGTATTTT.

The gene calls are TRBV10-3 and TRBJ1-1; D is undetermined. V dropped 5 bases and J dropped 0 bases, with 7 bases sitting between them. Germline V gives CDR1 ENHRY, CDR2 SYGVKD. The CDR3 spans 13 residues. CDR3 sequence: CAISNGMNTEAFF. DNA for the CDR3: TGTGCCATCAGTAACGGGATGAACACTGAAGCTTTCTTT.

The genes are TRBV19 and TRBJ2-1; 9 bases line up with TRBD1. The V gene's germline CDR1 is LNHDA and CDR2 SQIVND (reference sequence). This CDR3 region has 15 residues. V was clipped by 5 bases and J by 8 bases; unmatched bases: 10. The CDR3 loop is CASSPGQGVEYEQFF. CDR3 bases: TGTGCCAGTAGTCCGGGACAGGGAGTCGAGTATGAGCAGTTCTTC.

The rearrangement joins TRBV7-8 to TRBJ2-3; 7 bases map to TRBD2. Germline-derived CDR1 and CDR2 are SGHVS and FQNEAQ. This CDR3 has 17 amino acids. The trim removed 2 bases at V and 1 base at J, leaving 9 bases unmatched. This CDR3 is CASSLNRILAGTDTQYF. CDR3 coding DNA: TGTGCCAGCAGCTTAAATCGTATCCTAGCGGGCACAGATACGCAGTATTTT.

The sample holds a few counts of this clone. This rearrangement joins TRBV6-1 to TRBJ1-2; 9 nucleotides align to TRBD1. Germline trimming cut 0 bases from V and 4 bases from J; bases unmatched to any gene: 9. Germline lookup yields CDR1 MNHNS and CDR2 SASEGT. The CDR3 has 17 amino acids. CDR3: CASSEALVGQGSYGYTF. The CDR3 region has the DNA TGTGCCAGCAGTGAAGCTCTGGTGGGACAGGGAAGCTATGGCTACACCTTC.

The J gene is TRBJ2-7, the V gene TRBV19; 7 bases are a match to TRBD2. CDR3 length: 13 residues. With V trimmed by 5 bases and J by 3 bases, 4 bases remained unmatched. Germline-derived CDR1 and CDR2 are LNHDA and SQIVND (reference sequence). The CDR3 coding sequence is TGTGCCAGTAGTTTAGGACTAGTCTACGAGCAGTACTTC. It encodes CASSLGLVYEQYF.

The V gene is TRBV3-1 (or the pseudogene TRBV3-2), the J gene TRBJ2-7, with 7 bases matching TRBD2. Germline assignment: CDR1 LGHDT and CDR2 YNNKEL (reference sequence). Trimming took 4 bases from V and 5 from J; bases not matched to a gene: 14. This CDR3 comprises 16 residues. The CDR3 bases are TGTGCCAGCAGCCCACGAAAAACGGGGGGAGGAAACGAGCAGTACTTC. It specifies CASSPRKTGGGNEQYF.

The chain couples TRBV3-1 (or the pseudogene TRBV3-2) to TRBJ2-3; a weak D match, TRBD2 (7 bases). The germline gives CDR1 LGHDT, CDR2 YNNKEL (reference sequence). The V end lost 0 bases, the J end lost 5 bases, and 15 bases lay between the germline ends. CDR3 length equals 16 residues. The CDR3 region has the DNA TGTGCCAGCAGCCAAGAAGCCGGGGGGCCGGGAGATACGCAGTATTTT. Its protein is CASSQEAGGPGDTQYF.

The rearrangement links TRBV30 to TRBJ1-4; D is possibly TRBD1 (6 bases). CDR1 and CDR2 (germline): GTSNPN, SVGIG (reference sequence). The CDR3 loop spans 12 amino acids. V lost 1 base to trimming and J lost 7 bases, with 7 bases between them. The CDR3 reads CAWSAGAEKLFF. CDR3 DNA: TGTGCCTGGAGTGCAGGGGCTGAAAAACTGTTTTTT. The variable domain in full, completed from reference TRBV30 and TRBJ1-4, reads SQTIHQWPATLVQPVGSPLSLECTVEGTSNPNLYWYRQAAGRGLQLLFYSVGIGQISSEVPQNLSASRPQDRQFILSSKKLLLSDSGFYLCAWSAGAEKLFFGSGTQLSVL.

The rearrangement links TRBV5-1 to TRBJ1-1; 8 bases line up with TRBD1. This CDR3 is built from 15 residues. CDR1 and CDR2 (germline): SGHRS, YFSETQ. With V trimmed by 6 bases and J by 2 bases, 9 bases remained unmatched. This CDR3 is CASNPSQGANTEAFF. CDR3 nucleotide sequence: TGCGCCAGCAACCCGAGTCAGGGGGCTAACACTGAAGCTTTCTTT.

In DNA, the CDR3 is TGTGCCAGCTCATGGGGACAGAGCCCCTACGAGCAGTACGTC. This gives the protein CASSWGQSPYEQYV. The rearrangement links TRBV18 to TRBJ2-7; 7 nucleotides line up with TRBD1. Trimming took 5 bases from V and 2 from J; bases not matched to a gene: 6. CDR1 KGHSH and CDR2 LQKENI come from the germline V gene. The CDR3 totals 14 residues.

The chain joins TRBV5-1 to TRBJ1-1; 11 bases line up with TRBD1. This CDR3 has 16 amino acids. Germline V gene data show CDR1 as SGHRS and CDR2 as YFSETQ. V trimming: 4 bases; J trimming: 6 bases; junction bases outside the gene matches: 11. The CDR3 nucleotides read TGCGCCAGCAGCGTCGCCGGGACAGGGGGTTTTTCTGAAGCTTTCTTT. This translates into CASSVAGTGGFSEAFF.

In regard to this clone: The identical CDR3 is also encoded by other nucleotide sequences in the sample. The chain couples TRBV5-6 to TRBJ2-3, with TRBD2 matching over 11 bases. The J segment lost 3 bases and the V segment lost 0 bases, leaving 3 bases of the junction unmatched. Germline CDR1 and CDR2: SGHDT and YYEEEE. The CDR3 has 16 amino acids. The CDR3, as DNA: TGTGCCAGCAGCTTGGGTAGCGGGGGGGCAACAGATACGCAGTATTTT. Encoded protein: CASSLGSGGATDTQYF. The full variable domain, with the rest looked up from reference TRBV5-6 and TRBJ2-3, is DAGVTQSPTHLIKTRGQQVTLRCSPKSGHDTVSWYQQALGQGPQFIFQYYEEEERQRGNFPDRFSGHQFPNYSSELNVNALLLGDSALYLCASSLGSGGATDTQYFGPGTRLTVL.

CDR3 sequence: CASSMGASSGNTIYF. In DNA, the CDR3 is TGTGCCAGTAGTATGGGCGCGTCCTCTGGAAACACCATATATTTT. V usage is TRBV19 and J usage is TRBJ1-3; D remains unclear. Trimming pared 3 bases from V and 0 bases from J, leaving 9 bases between. CDR1 LNHDA and CDR2 SQIVND come from the germline V gene (reference sequence). CDR3 length: 15 amino acids.

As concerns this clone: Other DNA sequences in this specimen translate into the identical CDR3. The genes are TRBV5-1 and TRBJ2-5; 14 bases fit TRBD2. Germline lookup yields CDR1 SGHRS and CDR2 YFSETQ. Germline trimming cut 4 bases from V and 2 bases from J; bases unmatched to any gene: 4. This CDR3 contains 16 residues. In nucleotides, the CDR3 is TGCGCCAGCAGCCTGGGGACTAGCGGGGGTCAAGAGACCCAGTACTTC. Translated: CASSLGTSGGQETQYF.